This TCR beta chain was observed in a study of T cells in narcolepsy. Data came from immunoSEQ multiplex PCR; TCRdb stores just in-frame clones and leaves some out. The sample holds some 23,000 clones, roughly 86% seen once. A note on this clone: Its cognate antigen is unknown.

Findings and caveats of the study: Reportedly, autoreactive clonotypes were serially detected in patients' blood but not controls'.

The receptor was isolated from a human donor with narcolepsy. The sample comprised CD45RA- memory CD4+ T cells from PBMCs.

The CDR3 reads CASSSKRQGLTDTQYF. CDR3 sequence (DNA): TGTGCCAGCAGCTCCAAAAGACAGGGCCTCACAGATACGCAGTATTTT. The rearrangement uses TRBV5-4 and TRBJ2-3; 7 bases line up with TRBD1. Looked up from germline, CDR1 is SGHNT and CDR2 is YYREEE (reference sequence). V shed 3 bases, J shed 2 bases, and the junction held 9 bases outside the gene matches. CDR3 length: 16 residues.